This T cell receptor beta chain was documented in a study of blood T cell repertoires in COVID-19. At the level of the study: Sites in the United States, Italy and Spain provided acute and convalescent COVID-19 samples. PBMCs, B-cell-depleted T cells, or T cells were the source of the cDNA or gDNA that made up the material.

V shed 8 bases and J shed 7 bases, with 18 bases lying between them. This CDR3 has 15 residues. The V gene's germline CDR1 is MDHEN and CDR2 SYDVKM. Original processing notes: Counts of nucleated cells, estimated from reference gene primer amplification, were obtained. Assay used: immunoSEQ multiplex PCR; TCRdb lists only in-frame clones, some missing. The DNA gave D and trimming, while V, J and clone size come from that table. The sample includes 110,000 or so clones, roughly 88% seen only once; the top ten take 8% to 9%. The rearrangement uses TRBV28 and TRBJ1-6; D unresolved. The sequence derives from a woman aged 65 to 85 who had recovered from COVID-19. The sample taken for sequencing was peripheral blood. This CDR3 reads CASAALSALNSPLHF. The CDR3 nucleotides read TGTGCCAGCGCCGCCCTCAGCGCCCTAAATTCACCCCTCCACTTT. The full variable domain, rest sourced from reference TRBV28 and TRBJ1-6, is DVKVTQSSRYLVKRTGEKVFLECVQDMDHENMFWYRQDPGLGLRLIYFSYDVKMKEKGDIPEGYSVSREKKERFSLILESASTNQTSMYLCASAALSALNSPLHFGNGTRLTVT.